The present T cell receptor (beta chain) was sequenced within a study of blood T cells in healthy people across ages. Isolation of PBMCs gave at least 7 million cells per sample. Per sample, no less than 5 micrograms of total RNA were extracted. Combining a sample-barcoded 5' primer with a J-beta primer mix, a second PCR ran for roughly 6 to 11 cycles. Tagging of each cDNA molecule was performed by a template-switch adaptor with 12 random nucleotides. Each CDR3 protein is one row after TCRdb ran MiXCR on the 5' RACE reads. This table holds approximately 1.5 million distinct CDR3 sequences, 35% to 45% found once. This clonotype was picked up one time. Sample: blood. The receptor was derived from a young woman in good health.

DNA for the CDR3: TGTGCCAGCAGTGATCGACTAGCGGGAGTTACCGGGGAGCTGTTTTTT. Translating gives CASSDRLAGVTGELFF. The chain uses TRBV25-1 and TRBJ2-2, with 12 bases lining up with TRBD2. V lost 3 bases and J lost 5; bases outside the gene matches: 4. CDR3 length: 16 residues. Germline CDR1 reads MGHDK; CDR2 reads SYGVNS.